The 20 T cell receptor beta chains in this list originate from one sample, sequenced in a study of blood T cell repertoires in COVID-19. Using immunoSEQ multiplex PCR, the repertoire was profiled, and TCRdb retains in-frame clones only, with some absent. Of tens of thousands of clones detected, approximately 73% appear once; the ten largest clones hold around 21%. Source material: peripheral blood. These receptors all come from a human donor in a cohort sampled during active or convalescent COVID-19.

The chain joins TRBV25-1 to TRBJ2-1; TRBD2 aligns across 11 bases. With 5 bases clipped from V and 4 bases from J, the junction kept 4 bases outside the gene matches. CDR3 length: 15 amino acids. Germline V gene sequence: CDR1 MGHDK, CDR2 SYGVNS. The CDR3 loop reads CASSPGTSGYNEQFF. The CDR3 DNA follows: TGTGCCAGCAGTCCCGGGACTAGCGGTTACAATGAGCAGTTCTTC.

The genes are TRBV6-5 and TRBJ2-7, with 9 bases aligning to TRBD1. The CDR3 runs to 14 residues. Germline CDR1 MNHEY, CDR2 SVGAGI. V lost 5 bases to trimming and J lost 3 bases; unmatched junction nucleotides: 5. The CDR3 DNA is TGTGCCAGCAGTAGGACAGGGGCGGGCTACGAGCAGTACGTC. It yields the protein CASSRTGAGYEQYV.

The CDR3 spells CASSQRTGGNTQYF. The CDR3 nucleotides are TGTGCCAGCAGCCAAAGAACAGGGGGGAATACGCAGTATTTT. V gene TRBV14 combines with J gene TRBJ2-3; 8 bases match TRBD1. Per the germline V gene, CDR1 is SGHDN and CDR2 is FVKESK. V dropped 2 bases and J dropped 7; count of bases not matched to a gene: 5. The CDR3 length is 14 residues.

J is TRBJ2-1 and V is TRBV7-2; D ambiguous. The CDR3 runs 14 residues. Germline V lookup: CDR1 SGHTA, CDR2 FQGNSA. V gave up 1 base and J gave up 3 bases, with 7 bases separating them. The DNA for the CDR3 is TGTGCCAGCAGCTTAGTTTCTATCTACAATGAGCAGTTCTTC. Its translation: CASSLVSIYNEQFF.

In its sample, this clone was seen a few times. V and J are TRBV6-5 and TRBJ2-7; D is perhaps TRBD2 (5 bases). Germline CDR1 MNHEY, CDR2 SVGAGI. V gave up 2 bases and J gave up 5 bases, with 10 bases separating them. The CDR3 loop spans 13 amino acids. DNA for the CDR3: TGTGCCAGCAGTTACCGAGGGCCTAACGAGCAGTACTTC. This codes for CASSYRGPNEQYF.

This clone has a handful of counts. V usage is TRBV7-8 and J usage is TRBJ2-3; 10 bases are shared with TRBD2. CDR3 size: 15 residues. The junction had 5 bases not matched to a gene; V was cut back by 4 bases and J by 4 bases. Germline V lookup: CDR1 SGHVS, CDR2 FQNEAQ. CDR3 amino acids: CASSSYGLAADTQYF. In DNA form, the CDR3 reads TGTGCCAGCAGCTCATACGGACTAGCGGCAGATACGCAGTATTTT.

This clone is medium-sized (0.01 to 0.1%). This sequence joins TRBV19 and TRBJ1-5, with D unclear. CDR1 and CDR2 from the germline V gene are LNHDA and SQIVND (reference sequence). Trimming pared 2 bases from V and 2 bases from J, leaving 7 bases between. The CDR3 loop spans 14 amino acids. The CDR3 nucleotides read TGTGCCAGTAGTATATTATCGGGCAATCAGCCCCAGCATTTT. It yields the protein CASSILSGNQPQHF.

The J gene is TRBJ2-1, the V gene TRBV11-2; D is undetermined. The germline V and J ends were trimmed by 3 bases and 2 bases, with 11 bases remaining between them. The germline gives CDR1 SGHAT, CDR2 FQNNGV. The CDR3 has 15 residues. The CDR3 sequence is CASSLYRGAYNEQFF. The CDR3 DNA reads TGTGCCAGCAGCTTGTATCGAGGCGCCTACAATGAGCAGTTCTTC.

The chain links TRBV9 to TRBJ2-3; no definite D call. CDR3 length: 14 amino acids. V lost 0 bases and J 4 bases, leaving 9 bases between the germline ends. CDR1 and CDR2 (germline): SGDLS, YYNGEE. DNA for the CDR3: TGTGCCAGCAGCGTAGGGGTAGCCCCAGATACGCAGTATTTT. The encoded protein is CASSVGVAPDTQYF.

This clone was counted once. The chain recombines TRBV28 with TRBJ2-7; 7 bases line up with TRBD2. With V trimmed by 3 bases and J by 4 bases, 9 bases remained unmatched. Germline loops: CDR1 MDHEN, CDR2 SYDVKM. The length of the CDR3 is 15 residues. The CDR3 nucleotides are TGTGCCAGCAGTTTTCCCCTAGCGGCTTCTTACGAGCAGTACTTC. It specifies CASSFPLAASYEQYF.

The chain couples TRBV5-4 to TRBJ1-1; TRBD1 matches at 7 bases. The CDR3 has 16 residues. Germline CDR1 and CDR2: SGHNT and YYREEE (reference sequence). Unmatched junction bases numbered 15, after V lost 8 bases and J lost 2 bases. The DNA for the CDR3 is TGTGCCAGTTTCCTTGCGGTACAGGGGCCTAACACTGAAGCTTTCTTT. Its protein product is CASFLAVQGPNTEAFF.

This chain connects TRBV7-2 to TRBJ2-3; 9 bases map to TRBD1. The V gene end was trimmed by 5 bases and the J gene end by 2 bases; junction bases not matched to a gene: 8. The germline V gene has CDR1 SGHTA and CDR2 FQGNSA. This CDR3 comprises 16 residues. CDR3 DNA: TGTGCCAGCAGCACCGGGACAGGGATGACCACAGATACGCAGTATTTT. It yields the protein CASSTGTGMTTDTQYF.

The rearrangement uses TRBV5-5 and TRBJ2-1; 7 nucleotides line up with TRBD2. V shed 3 bases, J shed 5 bases, and the junction held 8 bases outside the gene matches. The CDR3 sequence is 15 residues long. CDR1 and CDR2 from the germline V gene are SGHKS and YYEKEE (reference sequence). This chain's CDR3 is CASSSPGGGNNEQFF. CDR3 sequence (DNA): TGTGCCAGCAGCTCTCCTGGGGGGGGAAACAATGAGCAGTTCTTC.

The V gene is TRBV19, the J gene TRBJ1-1; 8 bases line up with TRBD1. CDR3 length equals 14 residues. Germline CDR1 is LNHDA and CDR2 is SQIVND (reference sequence). The J segment lost 6 bases and the V segment lost 7 bases, leaving 10 bases of the junction unmatched. CDR3 loop: CASIKDRETSEAFF. CDR3 nucleotides: TGTGCCAGTATTAAGGACAGGGAGACGTCTGAAGCTTTCTTT.

This sequence joins TRBV7-2 and TRBJ1-6; D gene ambiguous. Trimming removed 5 bases at V and 3 bases at J, with 11 bases between. Germline values: CDR1 SGHTA, CDR2 FQGNSA. The CDR3 totals 15 residues. The CDR3 DNA reads TGTGCCAGCAGCCGCGACTCTGACTATAATTCACCCCTCCACTTT. Translated, it gives CASSRDSDYNSPLHF.

The chain employs TRBV6-5 and TRBJ1-2; 8 nucleotides match TRBD1. V was pared by 6 bases and J by 4 bases, with 4 bases of the junction left unmatched. CDR1 is MNHEY and CDR2 is SVGAGI in the germline V gene. The CDR3 length is 13 residues. CDR3 sequence: CASRRGQAYGYTF. The CDR3 DNA follows: TGTGCCAGCAGACGGGGACAGGCCTATGGCTACACCTTC.

This chain links TRBV28 with TRBJ1-2; D is ambiguous. V gave up 6 bases and J gave up 3 bases, with 20 bases separating them. This CDR3 region has 16 residues. From germline, CDR1 is MDHEN and CDR2 SYDVKM. The DNA for the CDR3 is TGTGCCAGCAGACCCTATGACTTAGCCGGGGACTATGGCTACACCTTC. Translated, it gives CASRPYDLAGDYGYTF.

The chain joins TRBV20-1 to TRBJ2-5; D is perhaps TRBD2 (6 bases). The CDR3 extends over 16 amino acids. V was pared by 3 bases and J by 1 base, with 18 bases between. Germline V CDR1 and CDR2: DFQATT, SNEGSKA (reference sequence). The CDR3 bases are TGCAGTGCTAGTGGCTTTGGTTTGGGGGGCCAAGAGACCCAGTACTTC. Its translation is CSASGFGLGGQETQYF.

The chain joins TRBV2 to TRBJ1-1, with D hard to call. The CDR3 is 14 residues long. Germline V gene sequence: CDR1 SNHLY, CDR2 FYNNEI. Trimming removed 4 bases from V and 1 base from J, with 10 bases in between. The CDR3 is CASSARTRNTEAFF. The CDR3, as DNA: TGTGCCAGCAGTGCGCGGACTCGGAACACTGAAGCTTTCTTT.

The chain links TRBV2 to TRBJ2-7; 10 bases are shared with TRBD1. The CDR3 extends over 15 amino acids. V lost 8 bases to trimming and J lost 6 bases; unmatched junction nucleotides: 13. CDR1 is SNHLY, CDR2 FYNNEI, per germline. CDR3 DNA: TGTGCCAGCGCCGGCCGACGACAGGGGGCGTCCGAGCAGTACTTC. It is translated as CASAGRRQGASEQYF.